This T cell receptor beta chain appears in the sequencing data of a study of CD8 T cells in ankylosing spondylitis. Study-wide points: Significantly higher representation of disease-linked clones was reported for matched ankylosing spondylitis synovial fluid. Several highly homologous variants made up a TCR beta motif, and this motif appeared characteristic of ankylosing spondylitis blood.

The CDR3 has 13 amino acids. Deletions cut 8 bases from V and 9 bases from J, with 14 bases between. CDR1 and CDR2 from the germline V gene are MNHNS and SASEGT. Molecular-barcoded quantitative 5'-RACE produced these TCR beta libraries. Each CDR3 protein is one row after TCRdb ran MiXCR on the 5' RACE reads. The data contain 200,000 to 250,000 distinct CDR3 sequences, around 8% of them singletons. The table lists this clonotype with many counts. The antigen remains undetermined. The sample comprised blood, either unsorted or a sorted T cell fraction (not recorded which). This TCR was sampled from a female donor with ankylosing spondylitis or in good health (not recorded which). This sequence joins TRBV6-1 and TRBJ1-6; unclear D gene. DNA of the CDR3: TGTGCCAGCCTAATAGGGTCCACTTCACCCCTCCACTTT. It encodes CASLIGSTSPLHF.